The sequence of this T cell receptor beta chain was determined in a study of T cell changes during pregnancy in multiple sclerosis. This clone was detected a few times. Only in-frame clones appear in the TCRdb table, and some are missing; sequencing was by immunoSEQ multiplex PCR. The table lists 35,000 to 50,000 clones, roughly nine tenths of them singletons. The CDR3 has 16 residues. The V end lost 2 bases, the J end lost 2 bases, and 15 bases lay between the germline ends. From germline, CDR1 is KGHSH and CDR2 LQKENI. Specimen: CD4+ T cells from peripheral blood mononuclear cells, collected after pregnancy. This sequence originates from a female donor with multiple sclerosis, enrolled in a pregnancy study. J is TRBJ1-1 and V is TRBV18; unclear D gene. The CDR3 loop is CASSPKSATVNTEAFF. The CDR3 DNA sequence: TGTGCCAGCTCACCAAAATCGGCCACAGTTAACACTGAAGCTTTCTTT.